The clone carrying this T cell receptor (beta chain) came up many times. As yet, its antigen is unknown. Healthy Caucasians supplied all donations. Via MiXCR, TCRdb re-called the 5' RACE reads, giving one row per CDR3 protein. Among roughly 1,500,000 distinct CDR3 sequences listed, under 35% were seen once. This CDR3 is 18 amino acids long. Trimming took off 0 bases at V and 5 bases at J, with 20 bases between the two ends. Germline assignment: CDR1 SNHLY and CDR2 FYNNEI. The data are from a study of identical twins. Notes on the study in general: Memory repertoires showed no such pattern, whereas abundant cord blood beta clonotypes carried fewer insertions.

This sequence originates from a newborn girl in good health. Input material: cord blood. The genes are TRBV2 and TRBJ2-1; possible D gene TRBD2, 5 bases. The CDR3 reads CASSEAVLRGLTNNEQFF. The CDR3 nucleotides are TGTGCCAGCAGTGAAGCGGTGTTACGTGGACTGACCAACAATGAGCAGTTCTTC.